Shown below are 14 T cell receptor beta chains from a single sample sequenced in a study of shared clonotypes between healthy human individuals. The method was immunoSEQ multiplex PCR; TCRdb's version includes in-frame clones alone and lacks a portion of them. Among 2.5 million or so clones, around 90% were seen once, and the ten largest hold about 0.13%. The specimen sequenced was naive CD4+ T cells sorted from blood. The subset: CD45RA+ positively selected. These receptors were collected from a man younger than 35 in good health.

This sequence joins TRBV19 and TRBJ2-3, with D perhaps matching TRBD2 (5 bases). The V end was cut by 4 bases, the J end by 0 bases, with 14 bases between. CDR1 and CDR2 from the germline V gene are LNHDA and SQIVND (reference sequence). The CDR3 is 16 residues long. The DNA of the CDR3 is TGTGCCAGTAGTACCCCGGGGAAGCCTAGCACAGATACGCAGTATTTT. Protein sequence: CASSTPGKPSTDTQYF.

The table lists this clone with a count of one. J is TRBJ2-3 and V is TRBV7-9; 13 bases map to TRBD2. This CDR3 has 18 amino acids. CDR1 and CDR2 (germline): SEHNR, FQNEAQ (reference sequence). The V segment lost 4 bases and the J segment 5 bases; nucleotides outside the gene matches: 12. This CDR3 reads CASSSTPGLAGLEDTQYF. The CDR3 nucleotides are TGTGCCAGCAGCTCGACTCCGGGACTAGCGGGATTGGAAGATACGCAGTATTTT.

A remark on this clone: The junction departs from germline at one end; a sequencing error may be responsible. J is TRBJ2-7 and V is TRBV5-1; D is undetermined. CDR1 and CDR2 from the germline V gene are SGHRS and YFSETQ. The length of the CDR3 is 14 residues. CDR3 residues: CASSLDWVGGEQYF. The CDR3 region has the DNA TGCGCCAGCAGTTTGGATTGGGTAGGCGGCGAGCAGTACTTC.

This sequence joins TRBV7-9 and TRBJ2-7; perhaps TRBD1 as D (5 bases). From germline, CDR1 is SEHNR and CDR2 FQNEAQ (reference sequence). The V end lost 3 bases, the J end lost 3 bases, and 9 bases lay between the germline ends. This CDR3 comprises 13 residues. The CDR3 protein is CASSFDSLYEQYF. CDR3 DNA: TGTGCCAGCAGCTTTGACAGCCTCTACGAGCAGTACTTC.

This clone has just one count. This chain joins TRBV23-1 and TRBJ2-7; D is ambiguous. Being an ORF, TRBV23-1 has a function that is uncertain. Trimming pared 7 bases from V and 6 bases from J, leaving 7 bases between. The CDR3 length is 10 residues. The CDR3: CASKGLEQYF. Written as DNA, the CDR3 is TGCGCCAGCAAGGGCCTCGAGCAGTACTTC.

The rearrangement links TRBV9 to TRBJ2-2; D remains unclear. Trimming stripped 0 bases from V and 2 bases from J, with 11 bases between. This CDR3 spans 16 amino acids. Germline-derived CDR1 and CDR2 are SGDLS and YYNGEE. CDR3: CASSVVAQANTGELFF. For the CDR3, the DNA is TGTGCCAGCAGCGTAGTGGCCCAGGCTAACACCGGGGAGCTGTTTTTT.

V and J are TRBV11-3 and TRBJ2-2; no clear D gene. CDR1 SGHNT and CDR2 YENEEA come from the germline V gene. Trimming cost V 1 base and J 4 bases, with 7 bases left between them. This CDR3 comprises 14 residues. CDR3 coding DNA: TGTGCCAGCAGCTTAGGTACCCCCACCGGGGAGCTGTTTTTT. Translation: CASSLGTPTGELFF.

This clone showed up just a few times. CDR3 amino acids: CASSPGVVDSPLHF. In DNA form, the CDR3 reads TGTGCCAGCAGTCCAGGGGTAGTGGATTCACCCCTCCACTTT. The chain combines TRBV7-2 with TRBJ1-6, with D possibly TRBD1 on 6 matching bases. Trimming took off 6 bases at V and 8 bases at J, with 14 bases between the two ends. CDR1 is SGHTA and CDR2 is FQGNSA in the germline V gene. The CDR3 loop spans 14 amino acids.

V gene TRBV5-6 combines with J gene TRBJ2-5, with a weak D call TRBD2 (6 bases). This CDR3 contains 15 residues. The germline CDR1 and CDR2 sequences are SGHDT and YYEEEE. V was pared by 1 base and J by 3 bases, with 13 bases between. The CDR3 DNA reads TGTGCCAGCAGCTTGAGGAGGGAAGCTAAAGAGACCCAGTACTTC. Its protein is CASSLRREAKETQYF.

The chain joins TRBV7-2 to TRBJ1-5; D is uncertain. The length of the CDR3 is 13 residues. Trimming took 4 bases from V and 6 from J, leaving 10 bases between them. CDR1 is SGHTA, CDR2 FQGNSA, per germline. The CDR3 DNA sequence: TGTGCCAGCAGCTGGAGGGAGCGTCAGCCCCAGCATTTT. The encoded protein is CASSWRERQPQHF.

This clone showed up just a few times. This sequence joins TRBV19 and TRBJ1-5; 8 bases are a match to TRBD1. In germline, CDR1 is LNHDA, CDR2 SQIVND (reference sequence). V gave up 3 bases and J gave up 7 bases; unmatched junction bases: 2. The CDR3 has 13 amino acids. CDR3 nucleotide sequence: TGTGCCAGTAGTATTGGACAGGGACAGCCCCAGCATTTT. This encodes CASSIGQGQPQHF.

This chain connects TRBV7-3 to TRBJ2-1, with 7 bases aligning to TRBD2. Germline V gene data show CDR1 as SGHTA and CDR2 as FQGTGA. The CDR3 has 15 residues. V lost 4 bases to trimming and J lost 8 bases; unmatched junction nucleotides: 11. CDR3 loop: CASSSAAGGSYEQFF. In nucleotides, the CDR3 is TGTGCCAGCAGCTCCGCAGCCGGGGGGAGTTATGAGCAGTTCTTC.

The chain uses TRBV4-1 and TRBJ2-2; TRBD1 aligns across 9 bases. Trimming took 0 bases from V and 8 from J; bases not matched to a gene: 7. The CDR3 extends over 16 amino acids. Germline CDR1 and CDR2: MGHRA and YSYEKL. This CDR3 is CASSQDWDRVRGELFF. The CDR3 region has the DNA TGCGCCAGCAGCCAAGATTGGGACAGGGTTAGAGGGGAGCTGTTTTTT.

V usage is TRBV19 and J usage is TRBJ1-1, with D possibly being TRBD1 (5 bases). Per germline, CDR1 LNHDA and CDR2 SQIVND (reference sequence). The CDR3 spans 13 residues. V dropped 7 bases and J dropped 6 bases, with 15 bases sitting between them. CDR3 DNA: TGTGCCAGTACCTCCTTGGGGGTGGCTGAAGCTTTCTTT. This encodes CASTSLGVAEAFF.